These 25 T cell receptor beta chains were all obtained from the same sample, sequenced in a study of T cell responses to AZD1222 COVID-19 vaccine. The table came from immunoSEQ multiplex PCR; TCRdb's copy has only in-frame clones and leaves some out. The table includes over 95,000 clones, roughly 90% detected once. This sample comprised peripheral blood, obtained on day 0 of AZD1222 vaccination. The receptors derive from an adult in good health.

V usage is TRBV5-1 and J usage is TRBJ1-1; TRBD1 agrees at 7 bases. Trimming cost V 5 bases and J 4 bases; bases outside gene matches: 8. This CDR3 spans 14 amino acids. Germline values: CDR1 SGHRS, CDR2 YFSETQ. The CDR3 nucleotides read TGCGCCAGCAGAAGACTAACAGGGGCCACTGAAGCTTTCTTT. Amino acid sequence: CASRRLTGATEAFF.

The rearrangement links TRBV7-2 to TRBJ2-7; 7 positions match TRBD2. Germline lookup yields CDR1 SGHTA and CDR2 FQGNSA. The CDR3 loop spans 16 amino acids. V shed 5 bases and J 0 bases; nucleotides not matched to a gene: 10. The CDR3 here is CASSKGRGTHSYEQYF. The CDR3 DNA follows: TGTGCCAGCAGCAAAGGGCGGGGGACCCACTCCTACGAGCAGTACTTC.

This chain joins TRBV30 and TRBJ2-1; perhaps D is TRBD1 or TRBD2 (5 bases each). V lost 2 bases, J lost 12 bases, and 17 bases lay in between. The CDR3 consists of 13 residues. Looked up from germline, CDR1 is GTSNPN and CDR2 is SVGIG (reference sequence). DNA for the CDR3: TGTGCCTGGAGTCCGGGACCCCTCCAAGTGCAGTTCTTC. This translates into CAWSPGPLQVQFF. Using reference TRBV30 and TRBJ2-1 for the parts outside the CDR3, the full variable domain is SQTIHQWPATLVQPVGSPLSLECTVEGTSNPNLYWYRQAAGRGLQLLFYSVGIGQISSEVPQNLSASRPQDRQFILSSKKLLLSDSGFYLCAWSPGPLQVQFFGPGTRLTVL.

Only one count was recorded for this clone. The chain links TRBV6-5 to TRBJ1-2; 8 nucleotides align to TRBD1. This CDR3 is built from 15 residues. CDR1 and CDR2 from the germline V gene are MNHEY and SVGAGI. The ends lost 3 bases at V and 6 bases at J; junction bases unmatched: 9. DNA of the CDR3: TGTGCCAGCAGTTATTCCGGGACAGGTTCGGATGGCTACACCTTC. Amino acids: CASSYSGTGSDGYTF.

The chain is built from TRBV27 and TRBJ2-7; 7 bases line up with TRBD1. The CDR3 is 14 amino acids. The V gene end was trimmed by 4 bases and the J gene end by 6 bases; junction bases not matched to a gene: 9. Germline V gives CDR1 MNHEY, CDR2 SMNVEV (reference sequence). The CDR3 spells CASSSGDSWGEQYF. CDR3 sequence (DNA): TGTGCCAGCAGTTCAGGGGACAGCTGGGGCGAGCAGTACTTC.

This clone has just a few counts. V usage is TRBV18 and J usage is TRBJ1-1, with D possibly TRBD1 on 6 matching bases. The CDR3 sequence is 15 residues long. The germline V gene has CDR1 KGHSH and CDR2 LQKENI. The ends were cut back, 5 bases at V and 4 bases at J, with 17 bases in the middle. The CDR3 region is CASSAAGRGGTEAFF. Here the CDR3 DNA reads TGTGCCAGCTCAGCAGCAGGCAGGGGCGGCACTGAAGCTTTCTTT.

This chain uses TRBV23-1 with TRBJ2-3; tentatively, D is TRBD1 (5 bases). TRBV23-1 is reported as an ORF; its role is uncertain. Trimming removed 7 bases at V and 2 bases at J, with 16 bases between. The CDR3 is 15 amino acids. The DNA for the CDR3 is TGCGCCAGCACCCCAAAAGGCAGGGACACAGATACGCAGTATTTT. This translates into CASTPKGRDTDTQYF.

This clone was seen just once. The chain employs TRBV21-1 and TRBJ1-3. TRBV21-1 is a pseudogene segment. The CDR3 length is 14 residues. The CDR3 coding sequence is TGTGCCAGCAGCCCAGGCAGGAGGGTAAACACCATATATTTT. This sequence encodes CASSPGRRVNTIYF.

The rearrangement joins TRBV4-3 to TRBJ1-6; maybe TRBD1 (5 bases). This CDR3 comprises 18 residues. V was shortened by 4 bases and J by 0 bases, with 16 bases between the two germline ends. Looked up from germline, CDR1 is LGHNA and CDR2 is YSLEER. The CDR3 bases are TGCGCCAGCAGCCCCGGGGGAGGGCACGGCTCCTATAATTCACCCCTCCACTTT. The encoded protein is CASSPGGGHGSYNSPLHF.

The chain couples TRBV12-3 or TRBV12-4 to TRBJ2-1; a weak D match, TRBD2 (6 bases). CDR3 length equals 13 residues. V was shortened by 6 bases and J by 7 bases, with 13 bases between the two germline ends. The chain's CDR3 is CASRSQAGNEQFF. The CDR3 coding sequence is TGTGCCAGCAGGTCGCAGGCGGGGAATGAGCAGTTCTTC.

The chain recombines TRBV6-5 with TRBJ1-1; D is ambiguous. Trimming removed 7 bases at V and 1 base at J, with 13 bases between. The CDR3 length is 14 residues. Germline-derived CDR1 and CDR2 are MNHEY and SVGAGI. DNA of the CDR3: TGTGCCAGCAAAAACTTTCGGGGGAACACTGAAGCTTTCTTT. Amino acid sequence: CASKNFRGNTEAFF.

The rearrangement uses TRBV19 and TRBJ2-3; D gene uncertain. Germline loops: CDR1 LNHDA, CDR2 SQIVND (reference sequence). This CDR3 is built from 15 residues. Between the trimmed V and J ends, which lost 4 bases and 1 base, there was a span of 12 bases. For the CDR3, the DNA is TGTGCCAGTAGTAATGCCCTTACGCGCACAGATACGCAGTATTTT. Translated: CASSNALTRTDTQYF.

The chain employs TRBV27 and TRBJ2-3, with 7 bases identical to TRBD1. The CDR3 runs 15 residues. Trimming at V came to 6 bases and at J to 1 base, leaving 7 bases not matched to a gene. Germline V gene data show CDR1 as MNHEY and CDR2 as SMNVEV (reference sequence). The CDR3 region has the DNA TGTGCCAGCAGCCCACAGGGGCCGGGCACAGATACGCAGTATTTT. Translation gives CASSPQGPGTDTQYF.

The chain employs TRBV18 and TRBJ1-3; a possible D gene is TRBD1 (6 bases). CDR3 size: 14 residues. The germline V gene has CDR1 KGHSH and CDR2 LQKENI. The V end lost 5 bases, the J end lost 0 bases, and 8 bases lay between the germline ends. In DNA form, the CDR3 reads TGTGCCAGCTCAGGACAGAGCTCTGGAAACACCATATATTTT. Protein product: CASSGQSSGNTIYF.

Here the CDR3 reads CASSDVYRGSRTDTQYF. The CDR3 region has the DNA TGTGCCAGCAGCGACGTCTACAGGGGATCTCGCACAGATACGCAGTATTTT. This chain links TRBV11-2 with TRBJ2-3, with 7 bases matching TRBD1. Trimming removed 5 bases from V and 1 base from J; junction bases left unmatched: 12. CDR1 is SGHAT, CDR2 FQNNGV, per germline. The CDR3 length is 17 residues.

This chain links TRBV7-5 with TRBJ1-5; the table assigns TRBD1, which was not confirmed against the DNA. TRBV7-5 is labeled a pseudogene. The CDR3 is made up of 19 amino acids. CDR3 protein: CARSLAQGANGFSNQPQHF. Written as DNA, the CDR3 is TGTGCCAGAAGCTTAGCCCAGGGGGCTAATGGGTTTAGCAATCAGCCCCAGCATTTT.

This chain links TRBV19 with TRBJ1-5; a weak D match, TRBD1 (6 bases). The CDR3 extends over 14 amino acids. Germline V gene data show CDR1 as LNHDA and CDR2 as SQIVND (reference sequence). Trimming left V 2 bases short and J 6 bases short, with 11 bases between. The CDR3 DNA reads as TGTGCCAGTAGTATAACAGGGTCGGGTCAGCCCCAGCATTTT. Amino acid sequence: CASSITGSGQPQHF.

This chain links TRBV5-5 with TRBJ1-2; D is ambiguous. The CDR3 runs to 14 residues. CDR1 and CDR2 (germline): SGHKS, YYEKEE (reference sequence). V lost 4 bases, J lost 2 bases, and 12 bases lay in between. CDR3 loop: CASSMGRRNYGYTF. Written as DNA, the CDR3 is TGTGCCAGCAGCATGGGGAGGCGAAACTATGGCTACACCTTC.

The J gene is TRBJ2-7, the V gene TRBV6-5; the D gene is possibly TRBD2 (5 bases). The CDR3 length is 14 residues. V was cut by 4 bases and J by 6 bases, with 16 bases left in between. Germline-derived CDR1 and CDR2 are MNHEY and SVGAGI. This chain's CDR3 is CASSSVPPRAEQYF. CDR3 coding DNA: TGTGCCAGCAGTTCCGTCCCCCCGAGGGCCGAGCAGTACTTC.

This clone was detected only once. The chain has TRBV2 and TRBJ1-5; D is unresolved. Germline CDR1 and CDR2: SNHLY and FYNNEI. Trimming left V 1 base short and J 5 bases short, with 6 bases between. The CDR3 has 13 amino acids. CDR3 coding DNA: TGTGCCAGCAGTGAAGGGGGTTATCAGCCCCAGCATTTT. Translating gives CASSEGGYQPQHF. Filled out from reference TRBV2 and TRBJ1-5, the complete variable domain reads EPEVTQTPSHQVTQMGQEVILRCVPISNHLYFYWYRQILGQKVEFLVSFYNNEISEKSEIFDDQFSVERPDGSNFTLKIRSTKLEDSAMYFCASSEGGYQPQHFGDGTRLSIL.

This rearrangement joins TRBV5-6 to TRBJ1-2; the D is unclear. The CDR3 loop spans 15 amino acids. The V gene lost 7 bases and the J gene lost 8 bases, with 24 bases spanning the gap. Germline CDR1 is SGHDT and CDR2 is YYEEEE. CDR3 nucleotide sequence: TGTGCCAGCCGTAGTTGGTCAGGCTATCTCCGGGGCTACACCTTC. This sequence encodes CASRSWSGYLRGYTF.

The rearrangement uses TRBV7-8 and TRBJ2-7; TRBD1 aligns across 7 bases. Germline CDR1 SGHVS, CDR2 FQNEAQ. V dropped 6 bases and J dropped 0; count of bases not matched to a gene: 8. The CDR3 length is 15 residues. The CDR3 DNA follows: TGTGCCAGCAGTTTTTCGACAGGGTCCTCCTACGAGCAGTACTTC. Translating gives CASSFSTGSSYEQYF.

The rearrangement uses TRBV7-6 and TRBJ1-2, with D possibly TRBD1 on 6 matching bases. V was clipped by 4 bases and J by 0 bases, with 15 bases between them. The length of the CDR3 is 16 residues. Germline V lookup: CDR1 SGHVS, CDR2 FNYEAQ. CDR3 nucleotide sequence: TGTGCCAGCAGCTCAGGGGTTGGAGGCTCTAACTATGGCTACACCTTC. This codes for CASSSGVGGSNYGYTF.

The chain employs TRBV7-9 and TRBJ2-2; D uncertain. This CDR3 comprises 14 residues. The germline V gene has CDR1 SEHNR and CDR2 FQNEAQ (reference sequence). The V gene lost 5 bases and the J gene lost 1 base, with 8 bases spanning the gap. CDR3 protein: CASSPSMNTGELFF. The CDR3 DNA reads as TGTGCCAGCAGCCCCTCAATGAACACCGGGGAGCTGTTTTTT.

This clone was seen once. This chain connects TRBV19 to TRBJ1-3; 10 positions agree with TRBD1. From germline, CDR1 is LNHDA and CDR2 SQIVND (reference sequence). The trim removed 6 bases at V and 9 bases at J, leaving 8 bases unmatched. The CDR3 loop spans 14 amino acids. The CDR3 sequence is CASRSGQGTVTIYF. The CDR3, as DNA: TGTGCCAGTAGATCGGGACAGGGGACGGTCACCATATATTTT.